A single sample gave rise to the 10 T cell receptor beta chains below, sequenced in a study of STAT5B mutations in CD4+ large granular lymphocyte leukemia. Profiling relied on immunoSEQ multiplex PCR, and the TCRdb table lists in-frame clones only, not all of them. Here the sample spans 30,000 to 40,000 clones, roughly three quarters being singletons. Sequencing input: CD4+ T cells from blood buffy coats. Every receptor here comes from a human donor in good health.

The rearrangement uses TRBV5-1 and TRBJ1-6, with D perhaps matching TRBD1 (5 bases). CDR3 size: 14 residues. V lost 0 bases and J lost 8, with 9 bases in between. Germline CDR1 SGHRS, CDR2 YFSETQ. The CDR3 reads CASSLGSTDSPLHF. The DNA of the CDR3 is TGCGCCAGCAGCTTGGGGTCGACAGATTCACCCCTCCACTTT.

The sample holds a few counts of this clone. The chain employs TRBV5-1 and TRBJ2-2, with a weak D call TRBD1 (5 bases). Looked up from germline, CDR1 is SGHRS and CDR2 is YFSETQ. The CDR3 has 14 residues. The V and J ends lost 4 bases and 2 bases respectively, with 9 bases between them. This CDR3 is CASSPGHNTGELFF. CDR3 DNA: TGCGCCAGCAGCCCCGGACATAACACCGGGGAGCTGTTTTTT.

The V and J genes are TRBV29-1 and TRBJ2-2; D call uncertain. Germline values: CDR1 SQVTM, CDR2 ANQGSEA. This CDR3 has 12 amino acids. Trimming pared 4 bases from V and 5 bases from J, leaving 8 bases between. The CDR3 nucleotides are TGCAGCGTTGGACATGGAACCGGGGAGCTGTTTTTT. This sequence encodes CSVGHGTGELFF.

The chain's CDR3 is CASSPLGLYYEQYF. CDR3 sequence (DNA): TGTGCCAGCAGCCCGTTGGGACTTTACTACGAGCAGTACTTC. The chain joins TRBV7-2 to TRBJ2-7, with a tentative D call TRBD2 (6 bases). The CDR3 covers 14 residues. Germline V gives CDR1 SGHTA, CDR2 FQGNSA. The ends were cut back, 5 bases at V and 3 bases at J, with 14 bases in the middle.

This rearrangement joins TRBV6-1 to TRBJ1-3; no reliable D call. Germline CDR1 and CDR2: MNHNS and SASEGT. The CDR3 loop spans 14 amino acids. V lost 4 bases to trimming and J lost 2 bases, with 9 bases between them. The CDR3 here is CASSGLPTGNTIYF. The CDR3 DNA reads TGTGCCAGCAGTGGACTCCCCACTGGAAACACCATATATTTT.

This chain links TRBV19 with TRBJ1-4; D is undetermined. Between the trimmed V and J ends, which lost 5 bases and 14 bases, there was a span of 15 bases. The CDR3 spans 12 residues. From germline, CDR1 is LNHDA and CDR2 SQIVND (reference sequence). The chain's CDR3 is CASSLPLSRLFF. The CDR3 nucleotides are TGTGCCAGTAGTTTACCCCTTAGTCGTCTGTTTTTT. The full variable domain, rest sourced from reference TRBV19 and TRBJ1-4, is DGGITQSPKYLFRKEGQNVTLSCEQNLNHDAMYWYRQDPGQGLRLIYYSQIVNDFQKGDIAEGYSVSREKKESFPLTVTSAQKNPTAFYLCASSLPLSRLFFGSGTQLSVL.

V gene TRBV7-2 combines with J gene TRBJ2-6; 10 bases are shared with TRBD1. Germline assignment: CDR1 SGHTA and CDR2 FQGNSA. Losses at the gene ends were 5 bases for V and 0 bases for J; bases not matched to a gene: 7. This CDR3 region has 18 residues. CDR3 in DNA: TGTGCCAGCAGCCTTCGGACAGGGGGAGGCTCTGGGGCCAACGTCCTGACTTTC. It yields the protein CASSLRTGGGSGANVLTF.

The chain combines TRBV4-3 with TRBJ1-2; D uncertain. The CDR3 is 15 amino acids. Germline V gene lookup returns CDR1 LGHNA and CDR2 YSLEER. Trimming removed 0 bases from V and 4 bases from J, with 12 bases in between. CDR3 sequence reads: CASSQDRDSFYGYTF. In nucleotides, the CDR3 is TGCGCCAGCAGCCAAGATCGGGATTCCTTCTATGGCTACACCTTC.

The table lists this clone with a few counts. This chain's CDR3 is CASSLVLHVEETQYF. The CDR3 nucleotides are TGTGCCAGCAGCTTAGTGTTACATGTTGAAGAGACCCAGTACTTC. The V gene is TRBV7-9, the J gene TRBJ2-5; no definite D call. V lost 1 base to trimming and J lost 3 bases, with 12 bases between them. The germline V gene has CDR1 SEHNR and CDR2 FQNEAQ (reference sequence). CDR3 length: 15 amino acids.

The chain links TRBV9 to TRBJ2-2, with D possibly TRBD1 on 6 matching bases. Trimming took 0 bases from V and 4 from J, leaving 10 bases between them. From germline, CDR1 is SGDLS and CDR2 YYNGEE. The CDR3 consists of 15 residues. In DNA, the CDR3 is TGTGCCAGCAGCGTAGGCCAGGGGTTCACCGGGGAGCTGTTTTTT. It codes for CASSVGQGFTGELFF.